The present T cell receptor beta chain was sequenced within a study of T cell responses to AZD1222 COVID-19 vaccine. Study-wide findings and caveats: CD4 TCRs associated with vaccination spanned spike, dominating at 160-218 and 743-854. Once two AZD1222 doses were given, Spike-specific TCR breadth and depth went up. Reportedly, close to half of spike-specific TCRs are directed against unmutated variant regions. At baseline, seropositivity was found in only a handful of AZD1222 recipients.

Germline loops: CDR1 WNHNN, CDR2 SYGVQD (reference sequence). V dropped 6 bases and J dropped 9 bases, with 16 bases sitting between them. This CDR3 contains 13 residues. Turning to this clone: Its target is not known.

The data were produced by immunoSEQ multiplex PCR, yet TCRdb's version contains in-frame clones alone and is incomplete. The sample has more than 100,000 clones; approximately 94% are singletons. V gene TRBV10-1 combines with J gene TRBJ2-3; D is perhaps TRBD1 (6 bases). Sequences were derived from peripheral blood, sampled 28 days after the second AZD1222 dose. This TCR was sampled from an adult who received the AZD1222 COVID-19 vaccine. The CDR3 loop reads CASSTGTGTTQYF. In DNA form, the CDR3 reads TGCGCCAGCAGCACAGGGACCGGGACAACGCAGTATTTT.